This TCR beta chain derives from a study of shared clonotypes between healthy human individuals. Study outcomes and limitations: The study sampled only blood, and tissue repertoires likely differ.

Here immunoSEQ multiplex PCR was the method, and the copy in TCRdb shows in-frame clones only, minus some. The data contain roughly 1,000,000 clones, approximately 78% of them seen just once; the ten biggest clones take up 0.5% to 0.6%. This clone was recorded once. Its specificity is not known. The V end lost 4 bases, the J end lost 0 bases, and 9 bases lay between the germline ends. Germline CDR1 is KGHSH and CDR2 is LQKENI. The CDR3 contains 14 residues. The chain uses TRBV18 and TRBJ2-5, with D possibly TRBD2 on 5 matching bases. Specimen: memory CD4+ T cells from PBMCs. The subset was: CD45RA-negative fraction. This TCR was recovered from a man younger than 30 in good health. Some clones in this sample may be carry-over from other donors' samples. CDR3 sequence: CASSLAGNQETQYF. CDR3 DNA: TGTGCCAGCTCACTGGCGGGTAACCAAGAGACCCAGTACTTC.